This is a list of T cell receptor beta chains from one sample in a study of CD4 T cells in relation to SARS-CoV-2 and coronaviruses. Some clones are missing from TCRdb's copy, which holds only in-frame ones; the method was immunoSEQ multiplex PCR. This sample has 38,000 or so clones, with under 85% found just once. These receptors are not linked to any known antigen. The sequenced sample was memory CD4+ T cells from PBMCs, cultured in vitro. All receptors derive from an adult with COVID-19. CDR3s include the opening cysteine and the closing phenylalanine or tryptophan. A D gene is named only where the DNA matches it firmly. The size entry is marked missing in some rows and otherwise reads once, few, many or a size class.

v_gene: TRBV4-1
abundance: -
j_gene: TRBJ1-1
d_gene: -
CDR3aa: CASSQLGLNTEAFF
CDR3nt: TGCGCCAGCAGCCAGCTGGGGCTGAACACTGAAGCTTTCTTT

v_gene: TRBV18
abundance: -
j_gene: TRBJ2-5
d_gene: -
CDR3aa: CASSPPGTQETQYF
CDR3nt: TGTGCCAGCTCACCACCGGGGACCCAAGAGACCCAGTACTTC

v_gene: TRBV29-1
abundance: -
j_gene: TRBJ2-7
d_gene: -
CDR3aa: CSVGEDFGQYF
CDR3nt: TGCAGCGTTGGAGAAGACTTTGGGCAGTACTTC

v_gene: TRBV9
abundance: -
j_gene: TRBJ1-2
d_gene: TRBD1
CDR3aa: CASSPPDRGDYGYTF
CDR3nt: TGTGCCAGCAGCCCCCCGGACAGGGGTGACTATGGCTACACCTTC

v_gene: TRBV30
abundance: medium-sized
j_gene: TRBJ1-5
d_gene: -
CDR3aa: CAWSVGGNQPQHF
CDR3nt: TGTGCCTGGAGTGTAGGGGGCAATCAGCCCCAGCATTTT

v_gene: TRBV28
abundance: -
j_gene: TRBJ1-1
d_gene: TRBD1
CDR3aa: CASSLSAGGLGNTEAFF
CDR3nt: TGTGCCAGCAGTTTATCCGCAGGGGGCTTGGGGAACACTGAAGCTTTCTTT

v_gene: TRBV9
abundance: -
j_gene: TRBJ2-3
d_gene: TRBD2
CDR3aa: CASSVNLAGVLAATQYF
CDR3nt: TGTGCCAGCAGCGTAAACCTAGCGGGAGTACTTGCGGCTACGCAGTATTTT

v_gene: TRBV28
abundance: -
j_gene: TRBJ2-3
d_gene: TRBD1
CDR3aa: CASTMGQGSVDTQYF
CDR3nt: TGTGCCAGCACTATGGGACAGGGGTCGGTGGATACGCAGTATTTT

v_gene: TRBV9
abundance: -
j_gene: TRBJ1-5
d_gene: -
CDR3aa: CASSVDRTGIGTVTHSNQPQHF
CDR3nt: TGTGCCAGCAGCGTAGATCGGACGGGAATCGGGACTGTTACTCATAGCAATCAGCCCCAGCATTTT

v_gene: TRBV5-1
abundance: few
j_gene: TRBJ1-1
d_gene: -
CDR3aa: CASRYTQGTEAFF
CDR3nt: TGCGCCAGCAGATACACACAGGGCACTGAAGCTTTCTTT

v_gene: TRBV2
abundance: -
j_gene: TRBJ2-2
d_gene: TRBD2
CDR3aa: CASSQGLAGTGELFF
CDR3nt: TGTGCCAGCAGCCAGGGACTAGCAGGCACCGGGGAGCTGTTTTTT

v_gene: TRBV30
abundance: -
j_gene: TRBJ2-7
d_gene: -
CDR3aa: CAWRPGLTYEQYF
CDR3nt: TGTGCCTGGAGACCGGGACTTACCTACGAGCAGTACTTC

v_gene: TRBV28
abundance: -
j_gene: TRBJ1-5
d_gene: -
CDR3aa: CAAGHDINYSNQPQHF
CDR3nt: TGTGCCGCCGGACACGACATTAACTATAGCAATCAGCCCCAGCATTTT

v_gene: TRBV30
abundance: -
j_gene: TRBJ2-1
d_gene: -
CDR3aa: CAWSQGYNEQFF
CDR3nt: TGTGCCTGGAGTCAAGGGTACAATGAGCAGTTCTTC

v_gene: TRBV6-5
abundance: once
j_gene: TRBJ2-1
d_gene: TRBD1
CDR3aa: CASRSTGDNEQFF
CDR3nt: TGTGCCAGCAGATCGACAGGGGACAATGAGCAGTTCTTC

v_gene: TRBV3-1/TRBV3-2
abundance: few
j_gene: TRBJ2-5
d_gene: -
CDR3aa: CASSTAEGGRRETQYF
CDR3nt: TGTGCCAGCAGCACCGCCGAAGGGGGGCGGAGGGAGACCCAGTACTTC

v_gene: TRBV12-3/TRBV12-4
abundance: -
j_gene: TRBJ1-2
d_gene: -
CDR3aa: CASSFAENYGYTF
CDR3nt: TGTGCCAGCAGTTTTGCCGAGAACTATGGCTACACCTTC

v_gene: TRBV15
abundance: -
j_gene: TRBJ2-1
d_gene: TRBD2
CDR3aa: CATSSGGLAGGEQFF
CDR3nt: TGTGCCACCAGCAGCGGGGGACTAGCGGGAGGTGAGCAGTTCTTC

v_gene: TRBV12-3/TRBV12-4
abundance: medium-sized
j_gene: TRBJ2-7
d_gene: -
CDR3aa: CASSLNGYEQYF
CDR3nt: TGTGCCAGCAGTTTAAACGGCTACGAGCAGTACTTC

v_gene: TRBV5-1
abundance: -
j_gene: TRBJ2-1
d_gene: TRBD1
CDR3aa: CASGTTGESLNEQFF
CDR3nt: TGCGCCAGCGGTACAACAGGGGAGTCCCTCAATGAGCAGTTCTTC

v_gene: TRBV28
abundance: -
j_gene: TRBJ1-6
d_gene: -
CDR3aa: CASTLYRNSPLHF
CDR3nt: TGTGCCAGCACCCTTTATCGGAATTCACCCCTCCACTTT

v_gene: TRBV3-1/TRBV3-2
abundance: -
j_gene: TRBJ2-2
d_gene: -
CDR3aa: CASSQGTGELFF
CDR3nt: TGTGCCAGCAGCCAAGGGACCGGGGAGCTGTTTTTT

v_gene: TRBV28
abundance: -
j_gene: TRBJ1-1
d_gene: -
CDR3aa: CASSFLGNAGNTEAFF
CDR3nt: TGTGCCAGCAGTTTCTTAGGGAATGCGGGGAACACTGAAGCTTTCTTT

v_gene: TRBV5-8
abundance: -
j_gene: TRBJ1-1
d_gene: -
CDR3aa: CASSNQWGGLSTEAFF
CDR3nt: TGTGCCAGCAGTAACCAATGGGGGGGACTGAGCACTGAAGCTTTCTTT

v_gene: TRBV28
abundance: few
j_gene: TRBJ1-4
d_gene: -
CDR3aa: CASSFLPQEKLFF
CDR3nt: TGTGCCAGCAGTTTCTTGCCGCAGGAAAAACTGTTTTTT

v_gene: TRBV29-1
abundance: -
j_gene: TRBJ2-5
d_gene: TRBD2
CDR3aa: CSVVDRGTSGVQETQYF
CDR3nt: TGCAGCGTCGTGGACAGGGGGACTAGCGGGGTTCAAGAGACCCAGTACTTC

v_gene: TRBV28
abundance: -
j_gene: TRBJ2-1
d_gene: TRBD2
CDR3aa: CASSAMWRESDEQFF
CDR3nt: TGTGCCAGCAGTGCCATGTGGCGGGAGAGTGATGAGCAGTTCTTC

v_gene: TRBV9
abundance: few
j_gene: TRBJ2-1
d_gene: TRBD2
CDR3aa: CASSVGTRISDEQFF
CDR3nt: TGTGCCAGCAGCGTCGGGACTAGAATATCTGATGAGCAGTTCTTC

v_gene: TRBV11-2
abundance: -
j_gene: TRBJ2-7
d_gene: -
CDR3aa: CASSLGIYEQYF
CDR3nt: TGTGCCAGCAGCTTAGGTATCTACGAGCAGTACTTC

v_gene: TRBV5-8
abundance: -
j_gene: TRBJ2-2
d_gene: -
CDR3aa: CASSYRVRNTGELFF
CDR3nt: TGTGCCAGCAGCTACAGGGTGAGAAACACCGGGGAGCTGTTTTTT

v_gene: TRBV11-2
abundance: -
j_gene: TRBJ2-1
d_gene: TRBD2
CDR3aa: CASSFASGSGTDEQFF
CDR3nt: TGTGCCAGCAGCTTTGCTAGCGGGAGTGGAACGGATGAGCAGTTCTTC

v_gene: TRBV19
abundance: -
j_gene: TRBJ2-7
d_gene: TRBD1
CDR3aa: CASSIGGQGVYEQYF
CDR3nt: TGTGCCAGTAGTATTGGGGGACAGGGCGTCTACGAGCAGTACTTC

v_gene: TRBV5-1
abundance: -
j_gene: TRBJ2-1
d_gene: -
CDR3aa: CASSLMAGKRGEQFF
CDR3nt: TGCGCCAGCAGCTTGATGGCAGGAAAACGGGGTGAGCAGTTCTTC

v_gene: TRBV11-3
abundance: -
j_gene: TRBJ2-3
d_gene: TRBD1
CDR3aa: CASSSTGTASRDTDTQYF
CDR3nt: TGTGCCAGCAGCTCAACAGGGACAGCCAGCAGGGACACAGATACGCAGTATTTT

v_gene: TRBV6-5
abundance: -
j_gene: TRBJ2-1
d_gene: TRBD2
CDR3aa: CASSLSGGNEQFF
CDR3nt: TGTGCCAGCAGTCTTAGCGGGGGCAATGAGCAGTTCTTC